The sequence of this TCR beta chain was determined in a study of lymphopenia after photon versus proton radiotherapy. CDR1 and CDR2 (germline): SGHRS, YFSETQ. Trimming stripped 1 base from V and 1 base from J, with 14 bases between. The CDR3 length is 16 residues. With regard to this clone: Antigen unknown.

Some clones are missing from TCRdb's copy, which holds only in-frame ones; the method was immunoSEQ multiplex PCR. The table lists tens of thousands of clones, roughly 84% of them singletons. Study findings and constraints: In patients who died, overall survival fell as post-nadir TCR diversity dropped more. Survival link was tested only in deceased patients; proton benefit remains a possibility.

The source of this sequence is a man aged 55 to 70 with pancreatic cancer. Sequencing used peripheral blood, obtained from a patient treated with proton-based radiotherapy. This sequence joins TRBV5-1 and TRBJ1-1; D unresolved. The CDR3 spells CASSLIGGLGNTEAFF. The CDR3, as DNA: TGCGCCAGCAGCTTGATTGGCGGGCTTGGGAACACTGAAGCTTTCTTT.